This TCR beta chain stems from a study of T cells in Graves' hyperthyroidism and ophthalmopathy. RNA transcripts served as the template for amplifying TCR beta CDR3 regions. Researchers ran a first-round RT-PCR on the TCR CDR3 using the HTBI primer set. MiXCR, run by TCRdb on the multiplex PCR reads, gives a single entry per CDR3 protein. The table shows fewer than 750,000 distinct CDR3 sequences, with approximately 14% occurring only once. Duration under 3 months, a NOSPECS grade of at least 4, and a Clinical Activity Score of at least 3 characterized the ophthalmopathy patients. Uncontrolled infection, other autoimmune disease, pregnancy or lactation led to exclusion. Thyroid ultrasound and orbital computed tomography, with clinical symptoms and serum thyroxine and TRAb, informed diagnoses. Roughly 10 ml of fresh peripheral blood supplied the PBMCs. This clonotype was seen more than once but under ten times. A much larger clone lies a single base off, so this may be a read error.

This CDR3 contains 16 residues. Germline assignment: CDR1 LNHDA and CDR2 SQIVND (reference sequence). The TCR was taken from a woman aged 40 to 50 with Graves' ophthalmopathy. The sample consisted of blood. The chain links TRBV19 to TRBJ2-5; 9 bases match TRBD2. The CDR3 DNA is TGTGCCAGTAGTACTCTCCAGACTAGCGGTAGAGAGAACCAGTACTTC. The encoded protein is CASSTLQTSGRENQYF.